This T cell receptor beta chain comes out of a study of blood T cell repertoires in COVID-19. Original handling: How many nucleated cells were present was estimated from reference gene primer amplification. Assay: immunoSEQ multiplex PCR; the TCRdb copy retains only in-frame clones and omits some. V, J and clone size are those of that table, while D and trimming were read from the DNA. The data show 300,000 to 400,000 clones, about 85% seen once. In assigning cohorts, the study relied on participant-reported clinical history. The V gene lost 3 bases and the J gene lost 5 bases, with 13 bases spanning the gap. The CDR3 loop spans 14 amino acids. Germline lookup yields CDR1 GTSNPN and CDR2 SVGIG (reference sequence).

The chain combines TRBV30 with TRBJ1-4; D perhaps matches TRBD1 (6 bases). This receptor was obtained from a woman aged 30 to 39 who had been exposed to COVID-19. The sequenced sample consisted of PBMCs or T cells enriched from blood (not recorded which). Here the CDR3 reads CAWRIRGINEKLFF. CDR3 sequence (DNA): TGTGCCTGGAGGATCAGGGGAATAAATGAAAAACTGTTTTTT.